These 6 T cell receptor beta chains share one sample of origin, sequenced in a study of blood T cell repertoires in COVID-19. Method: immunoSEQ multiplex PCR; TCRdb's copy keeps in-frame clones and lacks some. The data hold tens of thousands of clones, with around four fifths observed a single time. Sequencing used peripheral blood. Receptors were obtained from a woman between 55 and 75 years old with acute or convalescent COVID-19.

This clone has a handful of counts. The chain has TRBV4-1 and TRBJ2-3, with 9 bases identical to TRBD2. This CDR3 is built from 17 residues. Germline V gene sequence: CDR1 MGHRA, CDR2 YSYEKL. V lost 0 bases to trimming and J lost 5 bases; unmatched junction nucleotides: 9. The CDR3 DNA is TGCGCCAGCAGCCAAGATGGGGCGGGAGGGCCGCGAGATACGCAGTATTTT. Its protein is CASSQDGAGGPRDTQYF.

CDR3: CASSARLAGDPSYEQYF. CDR3 nucleotides: TGTGCCAGCAGCGCGAGACTAGCGGGGGACCCTTCCTACGAGCAGTACTTC. The rearrangement links TRBV5-4 to TRBJ2-7, with 12 bases lining up with TRBD2. CDR1 SGHNT and CDR2 YYREEE come from the germline V gene (reference sequence). The CDR3 is made up of 17 amino acids. Unmatched junction bases numbered 9, after V lost 4 bases and J lost 1 base.

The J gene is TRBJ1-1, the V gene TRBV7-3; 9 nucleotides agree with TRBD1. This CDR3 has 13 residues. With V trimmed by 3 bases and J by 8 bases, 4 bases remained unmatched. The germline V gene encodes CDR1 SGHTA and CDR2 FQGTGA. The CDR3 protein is CASSFLGTGEAFF. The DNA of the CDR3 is TGTGCCAGCAGCTTTCTAGGGACAGGGGAAGCTTTCTTT.

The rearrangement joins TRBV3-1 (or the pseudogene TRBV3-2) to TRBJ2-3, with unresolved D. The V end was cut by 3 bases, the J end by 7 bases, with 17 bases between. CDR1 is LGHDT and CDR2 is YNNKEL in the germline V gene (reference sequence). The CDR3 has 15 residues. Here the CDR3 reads CASSQRQPTRNTQYF. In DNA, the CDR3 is TGTGCCAGCAGCCAGAGGCAGCCTACCCGTAATACGCAGTATTTT.

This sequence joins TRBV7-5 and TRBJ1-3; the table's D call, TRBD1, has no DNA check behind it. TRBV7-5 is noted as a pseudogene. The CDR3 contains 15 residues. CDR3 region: CARRWTGGTGNTIYF. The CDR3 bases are TGTGCCAGAAGGTGGACAGGGGGAACTGGAAACACCATATATTTT.

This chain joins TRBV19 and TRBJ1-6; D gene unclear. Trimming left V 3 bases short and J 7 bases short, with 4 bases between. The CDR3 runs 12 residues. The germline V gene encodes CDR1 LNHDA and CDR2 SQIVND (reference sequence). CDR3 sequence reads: CASSIGNSPLHF. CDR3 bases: TGTGCCAGTAGTATTGGCAATTCACCCCTCCACTTT.